Each of the 32 T cell receptor beta chains below was sequenced from the same sample in a study of blood T cells in healthy people across ages. Together with a sample-barcoded 5' primer, a J-beta primer mix was included in a second PCR lasting roughly 6 to 12 cycles. TCRdb analysed the 5' RACE reads with MiXCR anew, one entry per CDR3 protein. This table holds just over 800,000 distinct CDR3 sequences, 55% to 65% found once. The specimen sequenced was blood. These receptors all come from a man aged 25-40 years in good health.

This clonotype has more than one count but fewer than ten. CDR3 residues: CASSQEGETQYF. DNA for the CDR3: TGTGCCAGCAGCCAAGAAGGCGAGACCCAGTACTTC. The V and J genes are TRBV3-1 and TRBJ2-5, with unresolved D. CDR1 is LGHDT, CDR2 YNNKEL, per germline (reference sequence). The CDR3 has 12 residues. The V end lost 0 bases, the J end lost 5 bases, and 4 bases lay between the germline ends.

The rearrangement uses TRBV4-3 and TRBJ2-3; D assignment may be TRBD1 or TRBD2 (5 bases each). Germline V lookup: CDR1 LGHNA, CDR2 YSLEER. CDR3 length equals 16 residues. V shed 5 bases and J shed 2 bases, with 17 bases lying between them. Here the CDR3 DNA reads TGCGCCAGCAGCGACACTGGGGGAGCACTCACAGATACGCAGTATTTT. Residues: CASSDTGGALTDTQYF.

The gene calls are TRBV6-1 and TRBJ2-7; D gene uncertain. Germline loops: CDR1 MNHNS, CDR2 SASEGT. The CDR3 consists of 13 residues. V lost 7 bases and J 2 bases, leaving 12 bases between the germline ends. In nucleotides, the CDR3 is TGTGCCAGCACCAGGACGGACCCCTACGAGCAGTACTTC. Protein product: CASTRTDPYEQYF.

The chain's CDR3 is CASSSGGGSGEQYF. As DNA, the CDR3 is TGCGCCAGCAGCTCCGGGGGGGGTTCGGGCGAGCAGTACTTC. This chain links TRBV5-1 with TRBJ2-4; 8 bases line up with TRBD2. The J call may not be correct, given that the DNA end is closer to TRBJ2-7. This CDR3 contains 14 residues. Germline V gene sequence: CDR1 SGHRS, CDR2 YFSETQ.

The chain combines TRBV20-1 with TRBJ2-2; TRBD1 matches at 8 bases. Germline V CDR1 and CDR2: DFQATT, SNEGSKA (reference sequence). Trimming took 6 bases from V and 0 from J; bases not matched to a gene: 3. The CDR3 is made up of 14 amino acids. The CDR3 DNA reads TGCAGTGCCCAGGACAGGGCGAACACCGGGGAGCTGTTTTTT. Its translation: CSAQDRANTGELFF.

This chain uses TRBV10-2 with TRBJ2-1, with 8 bases that match TRBD2. V lost 3 bases and J lost 15; bases outside the gene matches: 10. The V gene's germline CDR1 is WSHSY and CDR2 SAAADI. There are 13 residues in the CDR3. The CDR3 DNA is TGCGCCAGCAGTGAAACCGGGGGGGGGGCGAGGTTCTTC. It encodes CASSETGGGARFF.

J is TRBJ2-5 and V is TRBV5-1; 8 nucleotides agree with TRBD1. The J call may be in error: the DNA end matches TRBJ2-7 better. Per the germline V gene, CDR1 is SGHRS and CDR2 is YFSETQ. The length of the CDR3 is 15 residues. CDR3 amino acids: CASSWQTGDLGEQYF. The CDR3 region has the DNA TGCGCCAGCAGCTGGCAGACAGGGGATTTAGGCGAGCAGTACTTC.

There are a few counts of this clonotype. The junction shows a germline mismatch at one end, possibly a read error. This rearrangement joins TRBV7-3 to TRBJ2-5; unclear D gene. The germline CDR1 and CDR2 sequences are SGHTA and FQGTGA. The CDR3 loop spans 13 amino acids. The CDR3 bases are TGTGCCAGCAGCGTAACTAACCAAGAGACCCAGTACTTC. As protein: CASSVTNQETQYF. The whole variable domain, filled in from reference TRBV7-3 and TRBJ2-5, reads GAGVSQTPSNKVTEKGKYVELRCDPISGHTALYWYRQSLGQGPEFLIYFQGTGAADDSGLPNDRFFAVRPEGSVSTLKIQRTERGDSAVYLCASSVTNQETQYFGPGTRLLVL.

This clonotype has only a few counts. This sequence joins TRBV24-1 and TRBJ2-3; D is unresolved. There are 14 residues in the CDR3. V lost 5 bases to trimming and J lost 3 bases, with 11 bases between them. Germline CDR1 is KGHDR and CDR2 is SFDVKD. CDR3 DNA: TGTGCCACCAGTGGAAGCCACGGAACAGATACGCAGTATTTT. Its protein product is CATSGSHGTDTQYF.

The chain couples TRBV21-1 to TRBJ2-7; the DNA was not compared with TRBD1, the D call given in the table. TRBV21-1 is assigned pseudogene status. This CDR3 is 15 amino acids long. The CDR3 DNA reads as TGTGCCAGCAGCAACCGACAGGAATTATCCTACGAGCAGTACTTC. As protein: CASSNRQELSYEQYF.

This chain connects TRBV7-8 to TRBJ2-7, with D maybe TRBD1 (5 bases). V gave up 1 base and J gave up 3 bases, with 22 bases separating them. This CDR3 is built from 18 residues. The V gene's germline CDR1 is SGHVS and CDR2 FQNEAQ. Here the CDR3 reads CASSLVPQGTFPDYEQYF. Written as DNA, the CDR3 is TGTGCCAGCAGCTTAGTGCCGCAGGGAACGTTTCCCGACTACGAGCAGTACTTC. The variable domain in full, with the rest retrieved from reference TRBV7-8 and TRBJ2-7, is GAGVSQSPRYKVAKRGQDVALRCDPISGHVSLFWYQQALGQGPEFLTYFQNEAQLDKSGLPSDRFFAERPEGSVSTLKIQRTQQEDSAVYLCASSLVPQGTFPDYEQYFGPGTRLTVT.

The V gene is TRBV25-1, the J gene TRBJ1-4; no clear D. The CDR3 runs 14 residues. Germline assignment: CDR1 MGHDK and CDR2 SYGVNS. V was clipped by 4 bases and J by 5 bases, with 11 bases between them. CDR3 loop: CASSGGYTNEKLFF. In nucleotides, the CDR3 is TGTGCCAGCAGTGGAGGGTATACGAATGAAAAACTGTTTTTT.

The rearrangement links TRBV7-2 to TRBJ2-1; 9 bases fit TRBD2. V lost 2 bases, J lost 4 bases, and 6 bases stayed unmatched. The CDR3 spans 16 residues. CDR1 and CDR2 (germline): SGHTA, FQGNSA. CDR3 DNA: TGTGCCAGCAGCTTATCCCCTAGCGGGGTATACAATGAGCAGTTCTTC. Amino acid sequence: CASSLSPSGVYNEQFF.

This sequence joins TRBV20-1 and TRBJ1-2; 7 bases are a match to TRBD1. In germline, CDR1 is DFQATT, CDR2 SNEGSKA (reference sequence). J lost 0 bases, V lost 6 bases, and 4 bases had no gene match. The CDR3 runs to 13 residues. CDR3 coding DNA: TGCAGTGCAGAACAGGGGACTAACTATGGCTACACCTTC. Its translation is CSAEQGTNYGYTF.

Comments on this clonotype: A much larger clone differs by one base, so this may be a read error. The genes are TRBV9 and TRBJ2-3; TRBD2 matches 8 bases. The CDR3 contains 15 residues. Germline V gene data show CDR1 as SGDLS and CDR2 as YYNGEE. V dropped 3 bases and J dropped 4; count of bases not matched to a gene: 7. CDR3 region: CASSASGRSADTQYF. The CDR3 DNA is TGTGCCAGCAGCGCTAGCGGGCGGAGCGCAGATACGCAGTATTTT.

This chain links TRBV28 with TRBJ2-5; tentatively, D is TRBD2 (6 bases). Looked up from germline, CDR1 is MDHEN and CDR2 is SYDVKM. The CDR3 covers 14 residues. The ends were cut back, 4 bases at V and 3 bases at J, with 12 bases in the middle. Written as DNA, the CDR3 is TGTGCCAGCAGTTCCCGGGACTCCAAAGAGACCCAGTACTTC. It is translated as CASSSRDSKETQYF.

The CDR3 protein is CASSRGGDKKGYGYTF. DNA of the CDR3: TGTGCCAGCAGCAGGGGGGGCGACAAAAAGGGCTATGGCTACACCTTC. The rearrangement joins TRBV12-3 or TRBV12-4 to TRBJ1-2; 7 bases are a match to TRBD1. This CDR3 spans 16 amino acids. V lost 6 bases and J lost 4; bases outside the gene matches: 14.

This chain joins TRBV5-1 and TRBJ1-6; 7 bases are shared with TRBD1. Germline loops: CDR1 SGHRS, CDR2 YFSETQ. The V gene end was trimmed by 4 bases and the J gene end by 0 bases; junction bases not matched to a gene: 4. The CDR3 consists of 16 residues. CDR3 DNA: TGCGCCAGCAGCAGCCGGGACAGCTCCTATAATTCACCCCTCCACTTT. Protein sequence: CASSSRDSSYNSPLHF.

This sequence joins TRBV9 and TRBJ2-1, with D hard to call. V lost 0 bases, J lost 7 bases, and 5 bases lay in between. CDR1 and CDR2 from the germline V gene are SGDLS and YYNGEE. This CDR3 is 12 amino acids long. This chain's CDR3 is CASSVDGNEQFF. The CDR3 region has the DNA TGTGCCAGCAGCGTAGACGGGAATGAGCAGTTCTTC.

V is TRBV20-1 and J is TRBJ2-1; D remains unclear. The CDR3 totals 12 residues. CDR1 and CDR2 from the germline V gene are DFQATT and SNEGSKA (reference sequence). V lost 6 bases and J 7 bases, leaving 13 bases between the germline ends. The chain's CDR3 is CSAPIRRNEQFF. The CDR3 coding sequence is TGCAGTGCCCCTATCCGTCGGAATGAGCAGTTCTTC.

J is TRBJ2-4 and V is TRBV7-3; possible D gene TRBD2, 5 bases. Gene TRBJ2-5 matches the end of the DNA better, so the J call may be wrong. Germline CDR1 and CDR2: SGHTA and FQGTGA. The CDR3 covers 16 residues. In DNA, the CDR3 is TGTGCCAGCAGCTTAAAGCCCCTGACTATCCAAGAGACCCAGTACTTC. Its translation: CASSLKPLTIQETQYF.

This clonotype has at least ten counts. V usage is TRBV7-9 and J usage is TRBJ1-2, with 10 bases identical to TRBD1. The CDR3 is 15 amino acids. Germline V CDR1 and CDR2: SEHNR, FQNEAQ (reference sequence). Trimming cost V 3 bases and J 8 bases; bases outside gene matches: 9. The chain's CDR3 is CASSLGSGQGTGYTF. CDR3 in DNA: TGTGCCAGCAGCTTGGGGTCGGGACAGGGGACCGGCTACACCTTC.

This clonotype has only one observation. The rearrangement links TRBV7-9 to TRBJ1-1, with D unclear. CDR1 is SEHNR and CDR2 is FQNEAQ in the germline V gene (reference sequence). The V end was cut by 1 base, the J end by 5 bases, with 8 bases between. The CDR3 spans 13 residues. The CDR3 spells CASSLEMWTEAFF. CDR3 DNA: TGTGCCAGCAGCTTAGAGATGTGGACTGAAGCTTTCTTT.

DNA of the CDR3: TGTGCCAGCAAGGGACAGGGGCGCTATGGCTACACCTTC. This gives the protein CASKGQGRYGYTF. The V gene is TRBV27, the J gene TRBJ1-2; TRBD1 matches 10 bases. This CDR3 is 13 amino acids long. CDR1 is MNHEY and CDR2 is SMNVEV in the germline V gene (reference sequence). V gave up 7 bases and J gave up 4 bases; unmatched junction bases: 3.

The chain combines TRBV13 with TRBJ2-1, with unresolved D. Germline CDR1 is PRHDT and CDR2 is FYEKMQ (reference sequence). V was shortened by 4 bases and J by 7 bases, with 20 bases between the two germline ends. The CDR3 spans 16 residues. CDR3 loop: CASSSLGRTDENEQFF. CDR3 bases: TGTGCCAGCAGCTCCCTAGGCCGTACGGACGAGAATGAGCAGTTCTTC.

The V call is TRBV28, the J call TRBJ1-6; TRBD1 is a possible D gene (5 bases). The CDR3 sequence is 15 residues long. V lost 4 bases, J lost 9 bases, and 16 bases lay in between. From germline, CDR1 is MDHEN and CDR2 SYDVKM. DNA of the CDR3: TGTGCCAGCAGTTCGGCCGGGACTAATATTTCACCCCTCCACTTT. It yields the protein CASSSAGTNISPLHF.

The chain carries TRBV10-3 and TRBJ1-1; D call uncertain. This CDR3 contains 15 residues. Germline V lookup: CDR1 ENHRY, CDR2 SYGVKD. V was clipped by 3 bases and J by 0 bases, with 11 bases between them. The CDR3 sequence is CAISDQEEMNTEAFF. Here the CDR3 DNA reads TGTGCCATCAGTGATCAAGAGGAGATGAACACTGAAGCTTTCTTT.

The rearrangement joins TRBV7-8 to TRBJ2-5, with 9 bases fitting TRBD2. V shed 5 bases, J shed 11 bases, and the junction held 18 bases outside the gene matches. CDR1 and CDR2 (germline): SGHVS, FQNEAQ. This CDR3 comprises 16 residues. CDR3 amino acids: CASSPVGGGAYNEQYF. The CDR3 bases are TGTGCCAGCAGCCCTGTTGGCGGGGGGGCCTACAATGAGCAGTACTTC.

CDR3 loop: CSVEEDSDGYTF. CDR3 nucleotide sequence: TGCAGCGTTGAAGAGGACAGTGATGGCTACACCTTC. This sequence joins TRBV29-1 and TRBJ1-2; D perhaps matches TRBD1 (6 bases). Per germline, CDR1 SQVTM and CDR2 ANQGSEA. Trimming pared 0 bases from V and 6 bases from J, leaving 8 bases between. This CDR3 is 12 amino acids long.

About this clonotype itself: The junction departs from germline at one end; a sequencing error may be responsible. V is TRBV20-1 and J is TRBJ1-5; perhaps TRBD1 as D (5 bases). CDR3 size: 15 residues. Germline V gene data show CDR1 as DFQATT and CDR2 as SNEGSKA (reference sequence). CDR3 residues: CSADPGESSNQLQHF. As DNA, the CDR3 is TGCAGTGCTGACCCGGGGGAGTCTAGCAATCAGCTCCAGCATTTT.

In this sample, this clonotype turned up a few times. The genes are TRBV7-8 and TRBJ2-5, with D unresolved. Trimming stripped 5 bases from V and 3 bases from J, with 10 bases between. Per the germline V gene, CDR1 is SGHVS and CDR2 is FQNEAQ. There are 13 residues in the CDR3. CDR3 in amino acids: CASSQPDKETQYF. In nucleotides, the CDR3 is TGTGCCAGCAGCCAACCCGATAAAGAGACCCAGTACTTC. Based on the CDR3 plus reference TRBV7-8 and TRBJ2-5, the full variable domain is GAGVSQSPRYKVAKRGQDVALRCDPISGHVSLFWYQQALGQGPEFLTYFQNEAQLDKSGLPSDRFFAERPEGSVSTLKIQRTQQEDSAVYLCASSQPDKETQYFGPGTRLLVL.

Only a few counts were recorded for this clonotype. At one end, the junction sequence differs from germline, possibly due to a read error. This chain uses TRBV7-2 with TRBJ2-1, with a weak D call TRBD2 (5 bases). Germline-derived CDR1 and CDR2 are SGHTA and FQGNSA. The CDR3 runs 15 residues. The CDR3 here is CASSLEGRDYNEQFF. CDR3 nucleotide sequence: TGCGCCAGCAGCTTAGAGGGCAGAGACTACAATGAGCAGTTCTTC.